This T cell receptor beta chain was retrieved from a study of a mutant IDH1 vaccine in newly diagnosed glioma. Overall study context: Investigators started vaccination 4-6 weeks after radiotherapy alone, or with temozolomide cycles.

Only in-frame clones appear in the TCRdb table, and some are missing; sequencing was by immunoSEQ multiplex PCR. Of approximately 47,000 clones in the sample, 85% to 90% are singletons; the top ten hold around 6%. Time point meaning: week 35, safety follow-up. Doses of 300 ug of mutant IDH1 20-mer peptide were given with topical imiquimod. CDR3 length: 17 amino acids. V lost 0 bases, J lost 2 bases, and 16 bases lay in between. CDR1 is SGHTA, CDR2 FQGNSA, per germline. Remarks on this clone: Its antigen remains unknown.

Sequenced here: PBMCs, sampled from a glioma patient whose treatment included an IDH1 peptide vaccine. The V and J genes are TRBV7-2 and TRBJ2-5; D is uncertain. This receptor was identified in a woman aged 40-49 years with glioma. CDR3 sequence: CASSLAGYPAFQETQYF. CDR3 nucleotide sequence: TGTGCCAGCAGCTTAGCGGGCTATCCTGCGTTTCAAGAGACCCAGTACTTC. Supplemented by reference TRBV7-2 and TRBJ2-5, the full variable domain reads GAGVSQSPSNKVTEKGKDVELRCDPISGHTALYWYRQSLGQGLEFLIYFQGNSAPDKSGLPSDRFSAERTGGSVSTLTIQRTQQEDSAVYLCASSLAGYPAFQETQYFGPGTRLLVL.